The 30 T cell receptor beta chains below come from one sample, sequenced in a study of prognosis after radiotherapy for stage I lung cancer. Two-round multiplex PCR, the amplification method, yielded TCR beta CDR3 from genomic DNA. It was primers specific to each TRBV and TRBJ gene that first-round PCR used. TCRdb itself ran the multiplex PCR reads through MiXCR, one entry per CDR3 protein. The sample has about 13,000 distinct CDR3 sequences, around 33% seen once. The sequencing here drew on PBMCs, taken before or after stereotactic body radiation therapy (not recorded which). Receptors originate from a donor aged 50 or older with non-small cell lung cancer.

The gene calls are TRBV5-1 and TRBJ2-1, with D perhaps matching TRBD2 (7 bases). The CDR3 loop spans 14 amino acids. V was pared by 0 bases and J by 8 bases, with 12 bases between. Germline lookup yields CDR1 SGHRS and CDR2 YFSETQ. CDR3: CASSLARGAHEQFF. The CDR3, as DNA: TGCGCCAGCAGCTTGGCTCGGGGGGCCCATGAGCAGTTCTTC.

In its sample, this clonotype ranks as medium-sized. This chain connects TRBV28 to TRBJ1-1; 11 bases match TRBD1. Per the germline V gene, CDR1 is MDHEN and CDR2 is SYDVKM. V was pared by 2 bases and J by 3 bases, with 11 bases of the junction left unmatched. The CDR3 length is 18 residues. Written as DNA, the CDR3 is TGTGCCAGCAGTTTACTCACGGGACAGGGGGACTCGGACACTGAAGCTTTCTTT. Translation: CASSLLTGQGDSDTEAFF.

This clonotype was recorded only once. This chain links TRBV19 with TRBJ2-1, with D tentatively TRBD2 (6 bases). The V and J ends lost 7 bases and 4 bases respectively, with 23 bases between them. The CDR3 extends over 17 amino acids. The V gene's germline CDR1 is LNHDA and CDR2 SQIVND (reference sequence). CDR3 amino acids: CASTPTSSPSGYNEQFF. The CDR3 DNA is TGTGCCAGTACCCCCACTAGCTCCCCCTCTGGATACAATGAGCAGTTCTTC.

This clonotype is medium-sized by share. V gene TRBV30 combines with J gene TRBJ2-3; no clear D gene. CDR1 and CDR2 (germline): GTSNPN, SVGIG (reference sequence). The germline V and J ends were trimmed by 4 bases and 1 base, with 6 bases remaining between them. CDR3 length: 12 amino acids. The CDR3 loop is CAWNGGTDTQYF. The CDR3 DNA reads TGTGCCTGGAATGGTGGCACAGATACGCAGTATTTT.

This clonotype was recorded many times. The V gene is TRBV3-1, the J gene TRBJ1-2; D remains unclear. Germline assignment: CDR1 LGHDT and CDR2 YNNKEL (reference sequence). The V gene lost 3 bases and the J gene lost 9 bases, with 20 bases spanning the gap. This CDR3 region has 15 residues. CDR3 nucleotides: TGTGCCAGCAGCCAGGGTCACGGAGGATACTTAAGCTACACCTTC. This sequence encodes CASSQGHGGYLSYTF.

In regard to this clonotype: A much larger clone differs by one base, so this may be a read error. The chain links TRBV6-2 or TRBV6-3 to TRBJ1-2; no clear D gene. The CDR3 has 11 residues. The germline V and J ends were trimmed by 5 bases and 7 bases, with 8 bases remaining between them. CDR1 and CDR2 (germline): MNHEY, SVGEGT. The CDR3 protein is CASSRCRGYTF. The CDR3 region has the DNA TGTGCCAGCAGTCGGTGTCGTGGCTACACCTTC.

The genes are TRBV7-9 and TRBJ2-7, with D possibly being TRBD1 (6 bases). Trimming left V 5 bases short and J 4 bases short, with 21 bases between. The germline CDR1 and CDR2 sequences are SEHNR and FQNEAQ (reference sequence). The CDR3 sequence is 16 residues long. The CDR3 here is CASSHGPNRDRYEQYF. The CDR3 region has the DNA TGTGCCAGCAGCCACGGCCCGAACAGGGACCGATACGAGCAGTACTTC.

A note on this clonotype: With a much larger clone just one base away, this may be a read error. The gene calls are TRBV20-1 and TRBJ2-2; D gene unclear. The CDR3 is 14 amino acids. Between the trimmed V and J ends, which lost 4 bases and 3 bases, there was a span of 12 bases. Germline CDR1 is DFQATT and CDR2 is SNEGSKA (reference sequence). The CDR3: CSAKDAMDTGELFF. CDR3 nucleotide sequence: TGCAGTGCTAAAGATGCGATGGACACCGGGGAGCTGTTTTTT.

This clonotype was seen many times. The chain is built from TRBV4-1 and TRBJ1-5, with 8 bases identical to TRBD1. J was trimmed by 6 bases and V by 2 bases; bases with no gene match: 12. Germline V CDR1 and CDR2: MGHRA, YSYEKL. The CDR3 totals 17 residues. CDR3 protein: CASSQTPGQGRGQPQHF. The CDR3 region has the DNA TGCGCCAGCAGCCAAACGCCAGGACAGGGACGGGGTCAGCCCCAGCATTTT.

Ten or more counts support this clonotype. This chain connects TRBV6-5 to TRBJ1-1; D gene unclear. Germline lookup yields CDR1 MNHEY and CDR2 SVGAGI. The V and J ends lost 2 bases and 4 bases respectively, with 17 bases between them. The CDR3 is 16 residues long. The DNA of the CDR3 is TGTGCCAGCAGTTACAATTGGCCTGTGTTGGGCACTGAAGCTTTCTTT. This codes for CASSYNWPVLGTEAFF.

The rearrangement uses TRBV11-3 and TRBJ2-7; no definite D call. Trimming removed 0 bases at V and 6 bases at J, with 9 bases between. CDR1 is SGHNT and CDR2 is YENEEA in the germline V gene. The CDR3 loop spans 13 amino acids. As DNA, the CDR3 is TGTGCCAGCAGCTTAGATAGTACGGTCGAGCAGTACTTC. Translating gives CASSLDSTVEQYF.

This clonotype was observed many times. The chain links TRBV6-1 to TRBJ2-7; the match to TRBD1 covers 8 bases. The CDR3 contains 15 residues. The germline CDR1 and CDR2 sequences are MNHNS and SASEGT. Trimming removed 7 bases from V and 4 bases from J; junction bases left unmatched: 12. CDR3 nucleotides: TGTGCCAGCAATGGCGGACAGGGCCGTTCTTACGAGCAGTACTTC. It codes for CASNGGQGRSYEQYF.

This clonotype was seen many times. The chain employs TRBV29-1 and TRBJ1-4, with D possibly TRBD1 on 6 matching bases. CDR3 length: 13 residues. Trimming shortened V by 3 bases and J by 7 bases, and 12 bases separated the two germline ends. CDR1 and CDR2 (germline): SQVTM, ANQGSEA. The CDR3 DNA reads as TGCAGCGTTGATCGAGGGGGAGGTGAAAAACTGTTTTTT. It is translated as CSVDRGGGEKLFF.

Regarding this clonotype: Lacking the conserved final phenylalanine or tryptophan, this CDR3 likely reflects a read error. Here the CDR3 DNA reads TGTGCCGCAATCACTACAGGGATTTCGATCTATGGCTACACCCTC. Its protein is CAAITTGISIYGYTL. The chain combines TRBV6-1 with TRBJ1-2; a weak D match, TRBD1 (6 bases). CDR3 length: 15 amino acids. Germline V lookup: CDR1 MNHNS, CDR2 SASEGT. Trimming shortened V by 11 bases and J by 4 bases, and 23 bases separated the two germline ends.

In its sample, this clonotype ranks as medium-sized. The chain combines TRBV2 with TRBJ2-1; D may be TRBD1 (5 bases). The V end lost 8 bases, the J end lost 2 bases, and 13 bases lay between the germline ends. Germline CDR1 is SNHLY and CDR2 is FYNNEI. This CDR3 spans 14 amino acids. CDR3 DNA sequence: TGTGCCAGCGAATACAGGTCTACCTACAATGAGCAGTTCTTC. Amino acids: CASEYRSTYNEQFF.

This clonotype is medium-sized (0.01 to 0.1%). The chain uses TRBV12-3 or TRBV12-4 and TRBJ1-1; D perhaps matches TRBD1 (5 bases). The V end was cut by 3 bases, the J end by 3 bases, with 11 bases between. This CDR3 has 14 amino acids. CDR3 residues: CASSFTGPHTEAFF. CDR3 nucleotide sequence: TGTGCCAGCAGTTTCACGGGACCACACACTGAAGCTTTCTTT.

This clonotype was seen repeatedly, ten times or more. This rearrangement joins TRBV6-5 to TRBJ1-2; no clear D gene. This CDR3 region has 13 residues. Germline CDR1 MNHEY, CDR2 SVGAGI. V gave up 2 bases and J gave up 8 bases, with 12 bases separating them. The CDR3 region has the DNA TGTGCCAGCAGTTACGGCCTCGGGGAGGGCTACACCTTC. It codes for CASSYGLGEGYTF.

J is TRBJ2-7 and V is TRBV5-1; D is unclear. The germline V gene encodes CDR1 SGHRS and CDR2 YFSETQ. The CDR3 is 13 amino acids. The CDR3 loop reads CNSSLEVGYEQYF. The CDR3 bases are TGCAACAGCAGCTTGGAAGTAGGCTACGAGCAGTACTTC. The full variable domain, with the rest looked up from reference TRBV5-1 and TRBJ2-7, is KAGVTQTPRYLIKTRGQQVTLSCSPISGHRSVSWYQQTPGQGLQFLFEYFSETQRNKGNFPGRFSGRQFSNSRSEMNVSTLELGDSALYLCNSSLEVGYEQYFGPGTRLTVT.

This clonotype came up many times. The chain joins TRBV27 to TRBJ1-2; TRBD1 matches 10 bases. Trimming took 4 bases from V and 4 from J; bases not matched to a gene: 6. CDR1 and CDR2 from the germline V gene are MNHEY and SMNVEV (reference sequence). The CDR3 consists of 15 residues. CDR3 region: CASSSSGQGRYGYTF. The CDR3 DNA reads as TGTGCCAGCAGTTCCTCGGGACAGGGGCGCTATGGCTACACCTTC.

As concerns this clonotype: Since a much larger clone is just one base distant, this may be a read error. It is likely a read error, because the conserved phenylalanine at the end of the CDR3 is missing. The CDR3 reads CATSEPGTYGYTL. CDR3 coding DNA: TGTGCCACCAGTGAACCCGGGACTTATGGCTACACCCTC. The genes are TRBV24-1 and TRBJ1-2; maybe TRBD1 (5 bases). This CDR3 spans 13 amino acids. Germline loops: CDR1 KGHDR, CDR2 SFDVKD. Trimming removed 4 bases from V and 5 bases from J, with 10 bases in between.

This clonotype is deemed medium-sized. The rearrangement joins TRBV11-3 to TRBJ2-2; 9 nucleotides agree with TRBD2. The V and J ends lost 1 base and 5 bases, in that order; junction bases with no gene match: 5. The germline gives CDR1 SGHNT, CDR2 YENEEA. The CDR3 extends over 16 amino acids. CDR3 sequence: CASSLVAGDGTGELFF. Here the CDR3 DNA reads TGTGCCAGCAGCTTAGTAGCGGGAGACGGTACCGGGGAGCTGTTTTTT.

With respect to this clonotype: A read error is likely here: a far larger clone is one base away. J is TRBJ2-5 and V is TRBV20-1; possible D gene TRBD2, 5 bases. The DNA end is a closer match to TRBJ2-1, so the J assignment may be wrong. CDR1 and CDR2 from the germline V gene are DFQATT and SNEGSKA (reference sequence). CDR3 length equals 14 residues. CDR3 region: CSAPGNTTRNEQFF. DNA for the CDR3: TGCAGTGCTCCCGGGAATACAACACGGAATGAGCAGTTCTTC.

Details on this clonotype: This likely traces to a read error, being one base from a far larger clone. This rearrangement joins TRBV6-4 to TRBJ1-6; the D is unclear. Looked up from germline, CDR1 is MRHNA and CDR2 is SNTAGT. Trimming removed 6 bases at V and 9 bases at J, with 15 bases between. This CDR3 comprises 14 residues. The CDR3 reads CASSLMGGFSPLHF. The CDR3, as DNA: TGTGCCAGCAGCCTCATGGGTGGATTTTCACCCCTCCACTTT.

Many counts were recorded for this clonotype. The chain combines TRBV20-1 with TRBJ2-7, with D tentatively TRBD1 (5 bases). CDR1 is DFQATT, CDR2 SNEGSKA, per germline (reference sequence). This CDR3 is 12 amino acids long. V shed 3 bases and J shed 3 bases, with 9 bases lying between them. DNA of the CDR3: TGCAGTGCTAGCGACAGTCTCTACGAGCAGTACTTC. Translating it yields CSASDSLYEQYF.

This clonotype was counted ten times or more. The CDR3 here is CASSLRLAGGPGEQFF. In DNA form, the CDR3 reads TGTGCCAGCAGTTTGCGACTAGCGGGAGGGCCAGGTGAGCAGTTCTTC. This chain connects TRBV12-3 or TRBV12-4 to TRBJ2-1; 14 bases align to TRBD2. J lost 9 bases, V lost 3 bases, and 7 bases had no gene match. The CDR3 has 16 residues.

In the case of this clonotype: This likely traces to a read error, being one base from a far larger clone. The chain couples TRBV2 to TRBJ2-4; unclear D gene. Germline CDR1 is SNHLY and CDR2 is FYNNEI. The CDR3 has 12 residues. In DNA, the CDR3 is TGTGCCAGCAGTGAAAGGAATGCCAACATTTTCTTC. It codes for CASSERNANIFF.

The chain uses TRBV19 and TRBJ1-2; TRBD1 is a possible D gene (5 bases). This CDR3 contains 11 residues. Trimming cost V 9 bases and J 11 bases, with 16 bases left between them. Per germline, CDR1 LNHDA and CDR2 SQIVND (reference sequence). The CDR3 reads CASRDGARYTF. CDR3 nucleotides: TGTGCCAGCCGGGACGGCGCCAGATACACCTTC.

In its sample, this clonotype was seen many times. This rearrangement joins TRBV5-8 to TRBJ2-5; 10 nucleotides match TRBD2. The CDR3 totals 16 residues. V lost 4 bases to trimming and J lost 4 bases; unmatched junction nucleotides: 10. The V gene's germline CDR1 is SGHTS and CDR2 YDEGEE. The DNA for the CDR3 is TGTGCCAGCAGCCTGCTCTCAGCGGGAGGGGGAGAGACCCAGTACTTC. It translates to CASSLLSAGGGETQYF.

This clonotype was seen at least ten times. The chain is built from TRBV28 and TRBJ2-1; a possible D gene is TRBD2 (5 bases). Germline-derived CDR1 and CDR2 are MDHEN and SYDVKM. With 5 bases removed from V and 4 bases from J, the gap between germline ends came to 18 bases. The CDR3 spans 16 residues. The CDR3 reads CASSPRKAERYNEQFF. CDR3 nucleotides: TGTGCCAGCAGTCCCAGAAAAGCGGAGCGTTACAATGAGCAGTTCTTC.

Ten or more counts support this clonotype. The chain uses TRBV20-1 and TRBJ2-1, with 9 bases that match TRBD2. There are 16 residues in the CDR3. V lost 6 bases to trimming and J lost 1 base; unmatched junction nucleotides: 10. Germline CDR1 and CDR2: DFQATT and SNEGSKA (reference sequence). CDR3 DNA: TGCAGTGCCCACACCTATAGCGGGAGTTCCTACAATGAGCAGTTCTTC. This sequence encodes CSAHTYSGSSYNEQFF.